There are many counts of the clone carrying this T cell receptor beta chain. This sample was taken from a study of T-cell memory formation after mild COVID-19. As for the study in general: TCR clusters showed largely donor specificity.

Using its own MiXCR run on the 5' RACE reads, TCRdb lists one record per CDR3 protein. The table records around 27,000 distinct CDR3 sequences, around 7.2% of them present only once. The CDR3 extends over 17 amino acids. J gave up 0 bases and V 4 bases, and 5 bases lay outside the gene matches. This receptor was identified in an adult woman who had mild COVID-19 (a few samples of this study predate the infection). Cell type and time point are not known. Source material: PBMCs or a T cell subset sorted from them (not recorded which). The rearrangement links TRBV12-3 or TRBV12-4 to TRBJ2-6; 8 positions match TRBD1. CDR3 region: CASSSQGVGSGANVLTF. The CDR3 region has the DNA TGTGCCAGCAGTTCACAGGGGGTAGGCTCTGGGGCCAACGTCCTGACTTTC.